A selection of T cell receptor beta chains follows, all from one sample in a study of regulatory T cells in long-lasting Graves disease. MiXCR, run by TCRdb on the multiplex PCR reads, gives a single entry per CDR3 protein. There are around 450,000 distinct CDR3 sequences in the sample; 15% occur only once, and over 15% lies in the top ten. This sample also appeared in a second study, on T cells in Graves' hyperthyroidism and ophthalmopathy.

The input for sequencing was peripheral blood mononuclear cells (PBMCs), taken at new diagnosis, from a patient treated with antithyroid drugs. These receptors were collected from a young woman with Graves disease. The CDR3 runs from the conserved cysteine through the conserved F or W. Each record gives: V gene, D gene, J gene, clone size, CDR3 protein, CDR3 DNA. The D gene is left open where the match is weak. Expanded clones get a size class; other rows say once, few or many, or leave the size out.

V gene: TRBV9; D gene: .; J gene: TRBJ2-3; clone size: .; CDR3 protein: CASSVAGTGTDTQYF; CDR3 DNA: TGTGCCAGCAGCGTAGCGGGGACGGGCACAGATACGCAGTATTTT
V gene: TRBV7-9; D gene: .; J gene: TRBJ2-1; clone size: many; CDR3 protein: CASSFSGTSYNEQFF; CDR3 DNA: TGTGCCAGCAGCTTTAGCGGTACCTCCTACAATGAGCAGTTCTTC
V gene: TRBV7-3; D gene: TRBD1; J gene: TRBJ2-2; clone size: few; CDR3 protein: CASSFDRGRTGELFF; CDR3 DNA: TGTGCCAGCAGCTTCGACAGGGGTCGAACCGGGGAGCTGTTTTTT
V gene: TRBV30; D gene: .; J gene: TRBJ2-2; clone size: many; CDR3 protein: CAWSPAYRVAGELFF; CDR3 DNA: TGTGCCTGGAGTCCTGCTTACAGGGTGGCCGGGGAGCTGTTTTTT
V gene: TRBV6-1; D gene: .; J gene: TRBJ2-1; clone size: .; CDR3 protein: CASRVFSYNEQFF; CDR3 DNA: TGTGCCAGTAGGGTGTTTTCCTACAATGAGCAGTTCTTC
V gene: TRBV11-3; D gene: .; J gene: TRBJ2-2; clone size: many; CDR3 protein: CASSLETVNTGELFF; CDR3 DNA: TGTGCCAGCAGCCTGGAGACAGTGAACACCGGGGAGCTGTTTTTT
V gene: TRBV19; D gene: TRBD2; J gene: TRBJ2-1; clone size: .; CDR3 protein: CASSLSGSGFYNEQFF; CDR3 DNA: TGTGCCAGTAGTTTGAGCGGGAGTGGGTTTTACAATGAGCAGTTCTTC
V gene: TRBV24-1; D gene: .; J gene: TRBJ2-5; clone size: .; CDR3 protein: CATSDLAVEEGAARETQYF; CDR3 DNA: TGTGCCACCAGTGATTTGGCCGTAGAGGAGGGGGCGGCCAGGGAGACCCAGTACTTC
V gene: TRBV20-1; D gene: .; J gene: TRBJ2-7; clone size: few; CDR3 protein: CSARGSSYEQYF; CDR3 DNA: TGCAGTGCTAGGGGTTCCTCCTACGAGCAGTACTTC
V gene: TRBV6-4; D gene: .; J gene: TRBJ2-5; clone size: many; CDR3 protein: CASSYSRGYRETQYF; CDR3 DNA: TGTGCCAGCAGTTACTCGAGAGGTTATCGGGAGACCCAGTACTTC
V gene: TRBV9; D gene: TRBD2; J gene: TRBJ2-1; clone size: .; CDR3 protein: CASSESGTWAYNEQFF; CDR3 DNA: TGTGCCAGCAGTGAGAGCGGGACTTGGGCCTACAATGAGCAGTTCTTC
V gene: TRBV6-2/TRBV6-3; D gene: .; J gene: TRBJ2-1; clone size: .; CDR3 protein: CASSRDPYPNEQFF; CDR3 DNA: TGTGCCAGCAGCAGAGACCCCTACCCCAATGAGCAGTTCTTC
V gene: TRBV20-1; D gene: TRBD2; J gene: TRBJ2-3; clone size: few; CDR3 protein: CSARDKTSGRLDTQYF; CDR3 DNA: TGCAGTGCTAGAGATAAAACTAGCGGGAGATTAGATACGCAGTATTTT
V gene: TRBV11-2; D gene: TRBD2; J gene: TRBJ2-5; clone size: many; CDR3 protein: CASSLSPLLAGGQETQYF; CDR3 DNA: TGTGCCAGCAGCTTAAGCCCGTTACTAGCGGGGGGCCAAGAGACCCAGTACTTC
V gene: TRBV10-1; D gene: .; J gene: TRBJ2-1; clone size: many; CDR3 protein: CASSLETGGSGTSGYNEQFF; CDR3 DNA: TGCGCCAGCAGTTTGGAGACAGGGGGCTCCGGGACTAGCGGATACAATGAGCAGTTCTTC
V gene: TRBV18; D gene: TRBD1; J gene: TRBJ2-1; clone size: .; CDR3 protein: CASSPGQGNQYNEQFF; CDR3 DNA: TGTGCCAGCTCACCGGGACAGGGGAACCAATACAATGAGCAGTTCTTC
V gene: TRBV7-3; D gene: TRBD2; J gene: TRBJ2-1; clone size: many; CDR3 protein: CASSFMASGRQQFF; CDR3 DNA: TGTGCCAGCAGCTTCATGGCTAGCGGGAGACAGCAGTTCTTC
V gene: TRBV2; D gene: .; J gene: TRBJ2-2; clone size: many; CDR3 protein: CATETSRPGELFF; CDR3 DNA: TGTGCCACCGAGACTAGTCGCCCCGGGGAGCTGTTTTTT
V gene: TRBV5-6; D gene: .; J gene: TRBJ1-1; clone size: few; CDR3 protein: CASSSQVGGTEAFF; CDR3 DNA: TGTGCCAGCAGCTCCCAGGTCGGGGGCACTGAAGCTTTCTTT
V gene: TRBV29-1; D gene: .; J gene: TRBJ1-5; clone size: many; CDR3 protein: CSVGGQGAQPQHF; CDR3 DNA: TGCAGCGTGGGGGGCCAGGGAGCTCAGCCCCAGCATTTT
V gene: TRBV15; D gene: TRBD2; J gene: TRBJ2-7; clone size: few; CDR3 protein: CATSRDASSGTHEQYF; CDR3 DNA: TGTGCCACCAGCAGAGATGCGTCTAGCGGGACTCACGAGCAGTACTTC
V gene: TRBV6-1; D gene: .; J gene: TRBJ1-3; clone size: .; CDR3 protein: CASRGVAGNTIYF; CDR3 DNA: TGTGCCAGCAGGGGGGTGGCTGGAAACACCATATATTTT
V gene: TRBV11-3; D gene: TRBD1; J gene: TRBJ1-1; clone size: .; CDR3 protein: CASSTDRNAEAFF; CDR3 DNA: TGTGCCAGCAGCACGGACAGGAACGCTGAAGCTTTCTTT
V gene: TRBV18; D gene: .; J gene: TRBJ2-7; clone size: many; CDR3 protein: CASSPPVTTYEQYF; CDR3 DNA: TGTGCCAGCTCACCACCGGTTACGACCTACGAGCAGTACTTC
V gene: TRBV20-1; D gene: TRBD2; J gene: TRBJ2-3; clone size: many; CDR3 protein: CSAETSGSTDTQYF; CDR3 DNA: TGCAGTGCGGAAACTAGCGGGAGCACAGATACGCAGTATTTT
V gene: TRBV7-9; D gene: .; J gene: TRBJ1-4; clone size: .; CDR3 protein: CASSFRENEKLFF; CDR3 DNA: TGTGCCAGCAGCTTTAGGGAGAATGAAAAACTGTTTTTT